This T cell receptor beta chain was sequenced for a study of response to subunit inactivated influenza vaccine. One entry per CDR3 protein results from TCRdb running MiXCR on the RT-PCR reads. The repertoire consists of approximately 490,000 distinct CDR3 sequences, with more than 7% occurring once and the leading ten covering about an eighth. Study conclusions and caveats: Only a handful of new T cells, the authors suggested, are recruited with each seasonal influenza vaccination.

This clonotype has a count of ten or more. Its antigen is undetermined. The clonotype comes from a man aged 50-75 years who received an inactivated influenza vaccine. The sequences come from PBMCs from blood, collected about 24 months after vaccination.

CDR3 region: CASSTRGGAFHMGSQYF. As DNA, the CDR3 is TGTGCCAGCAGCACGAGAGGGGGGGCCTTTCATATGGGTTCGCAGTATTTT. The V gene is TRBV5-6, the J gene TRBJ2-3; possible D gene TRBD2, 7 bases. CDR3 length: 17 amino acids. V shed 4 bases and J shed 10 bases, with 28 bases lying between them. The germline V gene has CDR1 SGHDT and CDR2 YYEEEE.